This T cell receptor beta chain came from a study of synovial regulatory T cells in juvenile arthritis. Judged by frequency, this clone is large (0.1 to 1%). This CDR3 has 16 residues. Only the protein is available. Germline CDR1 MNHNS, CDR2 SASEGT. TCRdb keeps only in-frame clones here, not all; method: immunoSEQ multiplex PCR. The sample's table shows 7,500 to 10,000 clones. This chain uses TRBV6-1 with TRBJ1-3; TCRdb names TRBD1, which stays unverified in the absence of DNA. Input material: Treg cells from blood. Subset of the sample: remaining (HLA-DR-negative) circulating blood Treg cells. The receptor comes from a donor aged 2-30 years with juvenile idiopathic arthritis. CDR3 in amino acids: CASSAITGALETAIYF.